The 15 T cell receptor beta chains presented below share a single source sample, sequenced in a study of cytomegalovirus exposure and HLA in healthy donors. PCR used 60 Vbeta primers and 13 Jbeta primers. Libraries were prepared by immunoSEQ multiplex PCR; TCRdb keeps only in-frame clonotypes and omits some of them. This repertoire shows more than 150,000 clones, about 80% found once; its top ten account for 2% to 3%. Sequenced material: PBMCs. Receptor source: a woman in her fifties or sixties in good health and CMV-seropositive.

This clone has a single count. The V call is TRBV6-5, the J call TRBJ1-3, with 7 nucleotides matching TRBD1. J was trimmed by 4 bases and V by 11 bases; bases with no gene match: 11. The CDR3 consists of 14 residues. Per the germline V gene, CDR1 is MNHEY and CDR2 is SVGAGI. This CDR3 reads CACTQGMGGNTIYF. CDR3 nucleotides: TGTGCCTGCACACAGGGGATGGGAGGAAACACCATATATTTT.

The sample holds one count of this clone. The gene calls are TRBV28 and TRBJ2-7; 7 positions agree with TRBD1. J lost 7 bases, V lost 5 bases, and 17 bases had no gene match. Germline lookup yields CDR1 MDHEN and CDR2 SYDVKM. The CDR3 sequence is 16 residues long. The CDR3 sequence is CASSPLPRQGFREQYF. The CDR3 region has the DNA TGTGCCAGCAGTCCGCTACCGAGACAGGGTTTTAGGGAGCAGTACTTC.

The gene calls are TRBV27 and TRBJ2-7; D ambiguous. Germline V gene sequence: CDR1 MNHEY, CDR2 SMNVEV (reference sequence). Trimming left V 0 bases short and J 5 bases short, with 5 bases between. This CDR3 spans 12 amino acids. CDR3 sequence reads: CASSLSSHEQYF. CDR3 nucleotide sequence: TGTGCCAGCAGTTTATCGAGCCACGAGCAGTACTTC.

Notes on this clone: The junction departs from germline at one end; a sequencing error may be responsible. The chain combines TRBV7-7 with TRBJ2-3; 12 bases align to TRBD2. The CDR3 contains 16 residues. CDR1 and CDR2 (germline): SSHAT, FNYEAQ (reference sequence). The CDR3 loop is CASSSSSGGATDTQYF. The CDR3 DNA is TGTGCTAGCAGCTCTTCTAGCGGGGGGGCGACAGATACGCAGTATTTT. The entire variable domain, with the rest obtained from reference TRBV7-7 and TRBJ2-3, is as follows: GAGVSQSPRYKVTKRGQDVTLRCDPISSHATLYWYQQALGQGPEFLTYFNYEAQPDKSGLPSDRFSAERPEGSISTLTIQRTEQRDSAMYRCASSSSSGGATDTQYFGPGTRLTVL.

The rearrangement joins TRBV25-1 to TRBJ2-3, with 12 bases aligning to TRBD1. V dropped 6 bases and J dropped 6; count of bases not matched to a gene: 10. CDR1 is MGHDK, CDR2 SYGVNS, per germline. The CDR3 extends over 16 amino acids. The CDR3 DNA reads TGTGCCAGCAGCTATGGGACAGGGGGCAAGAGGGATACGCAGTATTTT. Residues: CASSYGTGGKRDTQYF.

CDR3: CASSPPGGGPNEQFF. The CDR3 DNA sequence: TGTGCCAGCTCACCACCGGGGGGGGGCCCCAATGAGCAGTTCTTC. V usage is TRBV18 and J usage is TRBJ2-1; D may be TRBD2 (7 bases). V was shortened by 0 bases and J by 6 bases, with 12 bases between the two germline ends. The CDR3 is 15 amino acids. Germline V CDR1 and CDR2: KGHSH, LQKENI.

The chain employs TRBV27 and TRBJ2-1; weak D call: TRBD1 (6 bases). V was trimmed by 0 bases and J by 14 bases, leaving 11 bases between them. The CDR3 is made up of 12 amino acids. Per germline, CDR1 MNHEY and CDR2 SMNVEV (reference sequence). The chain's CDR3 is CASSLSGAGEFF. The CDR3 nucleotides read TGTGCCAGCAGTTTATCGGGGGCCGGGGAGTTCTTC.

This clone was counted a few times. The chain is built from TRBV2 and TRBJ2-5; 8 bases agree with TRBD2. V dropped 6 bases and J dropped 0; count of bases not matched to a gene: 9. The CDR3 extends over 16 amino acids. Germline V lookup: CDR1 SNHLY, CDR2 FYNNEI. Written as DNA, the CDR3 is TGTGCCAGCAGGCTTAAGCGGGGGACGTACCAAGAGACCCAGTACTTC. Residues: CASRLKRGTYQETQYF. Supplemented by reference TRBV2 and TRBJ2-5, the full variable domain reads EPEVTQTPSHQVTQMGQEVILRCVPISNHLYFYWYRQILGQKVEFLVSFYNNEISEKSEIFDDQFSVERPDGSNFTLKIRSTKLEDSAMYFCASRLKRGTYQETQYFGPGTRLLVL.

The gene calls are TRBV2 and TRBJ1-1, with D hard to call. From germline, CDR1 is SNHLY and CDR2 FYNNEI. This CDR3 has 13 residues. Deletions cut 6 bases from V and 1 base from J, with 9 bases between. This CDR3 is CASRKGRNTEAFF. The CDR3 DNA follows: TGTGCCAGCAGAAAAGGGAGGAACACTGAAGCTTTCTTT.

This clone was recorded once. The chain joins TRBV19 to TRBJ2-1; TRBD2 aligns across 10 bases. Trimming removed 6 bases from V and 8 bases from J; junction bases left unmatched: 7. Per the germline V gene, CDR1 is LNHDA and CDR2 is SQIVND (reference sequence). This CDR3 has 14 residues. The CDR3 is CASRPGLATDEQFF. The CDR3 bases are TGTGCCAGTAGGCCGGGACTAGCGACGGATGAGCAGTTCTTC. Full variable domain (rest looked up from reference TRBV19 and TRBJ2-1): DGGITQSPKYLFRKEGQNVTLSCEQNLNHDAMYWYRQDPGQGLRLIYYSQIVNDFQKGDIAEGYSVSREKKESFPLTVTSAQKNPTAFYLCASRPGLATDEQFFGPGTRLTVL.

CDR3 region: CASSGLAGGPSTDTQYF. The CDR3, as DNA: TGTGCCAGCAGCGGACTAGCGGGGGGCCCTAGCACAGATACGCAGTATTTT. The rearrangement links TRBV9 to TRBJ2-3; 13 bases match TRBD2. The CDR3 is made up of 17 amino acids. With 3 bases clipped from V and 0 bases from J, the junction kept 4 bases outside the gene matches. From germline, CDR1 is SGDLS and CDR2 YYNGEE.

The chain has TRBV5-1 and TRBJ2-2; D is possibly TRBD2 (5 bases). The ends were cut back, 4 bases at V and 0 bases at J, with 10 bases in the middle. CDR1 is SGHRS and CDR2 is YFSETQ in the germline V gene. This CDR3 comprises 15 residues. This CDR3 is CASSPTSANTGELFF. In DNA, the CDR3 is TGCGCCAGCAGCCCCACTAGTGCGAACACCGGGGAGCTGTTTTTT. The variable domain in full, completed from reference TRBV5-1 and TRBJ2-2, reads KAGVTQTPRYLIKTRGQQVTLSCSPISGHRSVSWYQQTPGQGLQFLFEYFSETQRNKGNFPGRFSGRQFSNSRSEMNVSTLELGDSALYLCASSPTSANTGELFFGEGSRLTVL.

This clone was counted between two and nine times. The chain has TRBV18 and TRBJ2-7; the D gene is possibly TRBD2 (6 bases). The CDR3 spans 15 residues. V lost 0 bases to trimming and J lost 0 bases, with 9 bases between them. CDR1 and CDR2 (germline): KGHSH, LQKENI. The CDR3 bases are TGTGCCAGCTCACCACCCGGACTATACTCCTACGAGCAGTACTTC. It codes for CASSPPGLYSYEQYF.

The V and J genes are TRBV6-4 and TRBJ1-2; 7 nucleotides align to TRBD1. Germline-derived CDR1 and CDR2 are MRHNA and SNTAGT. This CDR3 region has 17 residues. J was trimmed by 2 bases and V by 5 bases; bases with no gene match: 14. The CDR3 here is CASSYRFGGRGNYGYTF. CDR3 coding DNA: TGTGCCAGCAGTTACCGCTTTGGGGGCAGGGGGAACTATGGCTACACCTTC.

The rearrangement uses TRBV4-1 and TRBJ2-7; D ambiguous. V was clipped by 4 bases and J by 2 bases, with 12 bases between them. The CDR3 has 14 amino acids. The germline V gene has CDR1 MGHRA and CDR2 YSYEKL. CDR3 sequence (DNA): TGCGCCAGCAGCCTCTCCCAAGTAGCCTACGAGCAGTACTTC. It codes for CASSLSQVAYEQYF.